Below, 5 T cell receptor beta chains from the same sample are listed, as sequenced in a study of T cells after yellow fever vaccination (dated by TCRdb to between 2017 and 2020). The protocol used for the library was 5' RACE. Sequencing was carried out with an Illumina HiSeq 2500. Clones were called with MiXCR by TCRdb after fastp trimmed the public reads at Q25, and only in-frame beta chains were retained. Rows merge per CDR3 protein into single entries with the most common DNA and genes. The sample contains 170,000 or so distinct CDR3 sequences, roughly 6.2% of them found a single time. Roughly 3% of the sample goes to the ten largest clones. The treatment or condition label here, explained by the study, means: live attenuated yellow fever vaccine strain. Material: CD4+ T cells sorted from PBMCs, obtained on the day of the first yellow fever vaccination. The receptors shown here come from a man between 18 and 35 years old who received the YFV17D yellow fever vaccine.

This clonotype has only a few counts. V and J are TRBV7-8 and TRBJ2-5; no definite D call. Trimming shortened V by 4 bases and J by 4 bases, and 13 bases separated the two germline ends. The CDR3 extends over 14 amino acids. From germline, CDR1 is SGHVS and CDR2 FQNEAQ. CDR3 protein: CASSSGASRETQYF. CDR3 sequence (DNA): TGTGCCAGCAGCTCCGGAGCCAGCCGAGAGACCCAGTACTTC. The full variable domain, in which reference TRBV7-8 and TRBJ2-5 provide the parts outside the CDR3, is GAGVSQSPRYKVAKRGQDVALRCDPISGHVSLFWYQQALGQGPEFLTYFQNEAQLDKSGLPSDRFFAERPEGSVSTLKIQRTQQEDSAVYLCASSSGASRETQYFGPGTRLLVL.

This clonotype was observed a handful of times. This chain connects TRBV7-3 to TRBJ1-2; D gene ambiguous. The CDR3 is 15 residues long. Germline loops: CDR1 SGHTA, CDR2 FQGTGA. Deletions cut 5 bases from V and 4 bases from J, with 17 bases between. Here the CDR3 reads CASSPGSFLPYGYTF. CDR3 bases: TGTGCCAGCAGCCCCGGGAGTTTCCTCCCCTATGGCTACACCTTC.

This clonotype showed up many times. The rearrangement uses TRBV6-5 and TRBJ2-7, with 8 bases identical to TRBD1. The CDR3 length is 16 residues. The germline V gene has CDR1 MNHEY and CDR2 SVGAGI. The ends lost 8 bases at V and 7 bases at J; junction bases unmatched: 19. CDR3 in DNA: TGTGCCAGCGCCCTAGGAGGGACAGGCCTAAATTCGGAGCAGTACTTC. Protein: CASALGGTGLNSEQYF.

This clonotype was counted a few times. The J gene is TRBJ1-2, the V gene TRBV7-2, with unresolved D. Trimming removed 1 base at V and 4 bases at J, with 4 bases between. The CDR3 sequence is 12 residues long. In germline, CDR1 is SGHTA, CDR2 FQGNSA. For the CDR3, the DNA is TGTGCCAGCAGCTTAGAGATCTATGGCTACACCTTC. Protein sequence: CASSLEIYGYTF.

In its sample, this clonotype was seen many times. The chain links TRBV24-1 to TRBJ2-1; D perhaps matches TRBD2 (6 bases). The CDR3 length is 13 residues. Per germline, CDR1 KGHDR and CDR2 SFDVKD. Trimming shortened V by 5 bases and J by 8 bases, and 12 bases separated the two germline ends. CDR3 sequence: CATSARRGYEQFF. CDR3 bases: TGTGCCACCAGTGCTCGGCGGGGCTATGAGCAGTTCTTC.